Listed below are T cell receptor beta chains from one sample, sequenced in a study of blood T cell repertoires in COVID-19. Sequencing used immunoSEQ multiplex PCR; TCRdb keeps in-frame clones, though not all of them. This sample yields tens of thousands of clones, of which roughly 91% are seen a single time; approximately 8.1% belongs to the top ten. The sequenced material came from peripheral blood. These receptor sequences come from a human donor in a cohort sampled during active COVID-19. Both conserved end residues are part of each CDR3. The D gene is left open where the match is weak. Clone size is stated in some rows and not others, as once, few, many or a class when expanded.

j_gene: TRBJ2-7; abundance: NA; v_gene: TRBV28; d_gene: TRBD2; CDR3nt: TGTGCCAGCAGACCGCAACTAGCGGAGCAGTACTTC; CDR3aa: CASRPQLAEQYF
j_gene: TRBJ2-3; abundance: NA; v_gene: TRBV19; d_gene: NA; CDR3nt: TGTGCCAGTAGTATCGGGTCTAGCACAGATACGCAGTATTTT; CDR3aa: CASSIGSSTDTQYF
j_gene: TRBJ2-2; abundance: NA; v_gene: TRBV19; d_gene: TRBD2; CDR3nt: TGTGCCAGTAGTACCCTAGCGGGAGTTAAGAACACCGGGGAGCTGTTTTTT; CDR3aa: CASSTLAGVKNTGELFF
j_gene: TRBJ2-7; abundance: NA; v_gene: TRBV29-1; d_gene: TRBD1; CDR3nt: TGCAGCGTTGAAACAGGGGGTGACAGCTCCTACGAGCAGTACTTC; CDR3aa: CSVETGGDSSYEQYF
j_gene: TRBJ1-6; abundance: NA; v_gene: TRBV19; d_gene: TRBD1; CDR3nt: TGTGCCAGTAGGACAGGGAGCTCCTATAATTCACCCCTCCACTTT; CDR3aa: CASRTGSSYNSPLHF
j_gene: TRBJ2-5; abundance: medium-sized; v_gene: TRBV13; d_gene: NA; CDR3nt: TGTGCCAGCAGCTTTACCGGCCAGGCCCAGTACTTC; CDR3aa: CASSFTGQAQYF
j_gene: TRBJ1-1; abundance: NA; v_gene: TRBV10-1; d_gene: NA; CDR3nt: TGCGCCAGCAAGGGGCCGGGGGGGAGAGCTTTCTTT; CDR3aa: CASKGPGGRAFF
j_gene: TRBJ2-7; abundance: NA; v_gene: TRBV28; d_gene: TRBD2; CDR3nt: TGTGCCAGCACCCCCGGACTAGTCTACGAGCAGTACTTC; CDR3aa: CASTPGLVYEQYF
j_gene: TRBJ2-7; abundance: NA; v_gene: TRBV25-1; d_gene: TRBD2; CDR3nt: TGTCGGGCTAGCGGGAGAAAGATCCCCTACGAGCAGTACTTC; CDR3aa: CRASGRKIPYEQYF
j_gene: TRBJ1-4; abundance: NA; v_gene: TRBV18; d_gene: NA; CDR3nt: TGTGCCAGCTCACCCGCATCGGGGGACGAAAAACTGTTTTTT; CDR3aa: CASSPASGDEKLFF
j_gene: TRBJ1-5; abundance: NA; v_gene: TRBV6-6; d_gene: TRBD1; CDR3nt: TGTGCCAGTGGGACAGGGGGCAGTCAGCCCCAGCATTTT; CDR3aa: CASGTGGSQPQHF
j_gene: TRBJ2-7; abundance: NA; v_gene: TRBV6-4; d_gene: TRBD2; CDR3nt: TGTGCCAGCAGCTTCCTAGCGGGTGCGTCCTACGAGCAGTACTTC; CDR3aa: CASSFLAGASYEQYF
j_gene: TRBJ1-3; abundance: NA; v_gene: TRBV3-1/TRBV3-2; d_gene: NA; CDR3nt: TGTGCCAGCAGCCTTATGGGAGGGGCGGGAAACACCATATATTTT; CDR3aa: CASSLMGGAGNTIYF
j_gene: TRBJ2-3; abundance: NA; v_gene: TRBV28; d_gene: TRBD2; CDR3nt: TGTGCCAGCAGTTTAGTAACTAGCGGGCCTGGGGATACGCAGTATTTT; CDR3aa: CASSLVTSGPGDTQYF
j_gene: TRBJ1-1; abundance: NA; v_gene: TRBV5-1; d_gene: NA; CDR3nt: TGCGCCAGCAGCTTCCTGCAGGGGAACACTGAAGCTTTCTTT; CDR3aa: CASSFLQGNTEAFF
j_gene: TRBJ2-3; abundance: NA; v_gene: TRBV9; d_gene: TRBD2; CDR3nt: TGTGCCAGCAGCGTAGGACATCTAGCGGATTCAGATACGCAGTATTTT; CDR3aa: CASSVGHLADSDTQYF
j_gene: TRBJ1-2; abundance: NA; v_gene: TRBV11-3; d_gene: NA; CDR3nt: TGTGCCAGCAGCGACGGACTCATCGGCTACTATGGCTACACCTTC; CDR3aa: CASSDGLIGYYGYTF
j_gene: TRBJ2-7; abundance: few; v_gene: TRBV10-1; d_gene: NA; CDR3nt: TGCGCCAGCAGTGAGTTGGGGGCGCAGGGCTACGAGCAGTACTTC; CDR3aa: CASSELGAQGYEQYF
j_gene: TRBJ2-3; abundance: once; v_gene: TRBV2; d_gene: NA; CDR3nt: TGTGCCAGCAGTGTTTACGGTGCCCGCACAGATACGCAGTATTTT; CDR3aa: CASSVYGARTDTQYF
j_gene: TRBJ1-2; abundance: NA; v_gene: TRBV27; d_gene: TRBD1; CDR3nt: TGTGCCAGCAGTCCGGGACAGGGCGGTGGCTACACCTTC; CDR3aa: CASSPGQGGGYTF
j_gene: TRBJ2-7; abundance: NA; v_gene: TRBV5-1; d_gene: NA; CDR3nt: TGCGCCAGCAGCTTGGTAACAGGGTCCTACGAGCAGTACTTC; CDR3aa: CASSLVTGSYEQYF
j_gene: TRBJ2-2; abundance: NA; v_gene: TRBV28; d_gene: TRBD2; CDR3nt: TGTGCCAGCAGTTTTCCGGGACTAGCGCCTGTCCCGAACACCGGGGAGCTGTTTTTT; CDR3aa: CASSFPGLAPVPNTGELFF
j_gene: TRBJ2-7; abundance: NA; v_gene: TRBV7-8; d_gene: NA; CDR3nt: TGTGCCAGCAGCTTGGGGCGTTTGGTCTACGAGCAGTACTTC; CDR3aa: CASSLGRLVYEQYF
j_gene: TRBJ1-1; abundance: once; v_gene: TRBV5-6; d_gene: NA; CDR3nt: TGTGCCAGCAGCTTCAGTGTGAACACTGAAGCTTTCTTT; CDR3aa: CASSFSVNTEAFF
j_gene: TRBJ2-4; abundance: NA; v_gene: TRBV5-4; d_gene: NA; CDR3nt: TGTGCCAGCAGCTTGGCCGGGGGGCAGGGAAGCATTCAGTACTTC; CDR3aa: CASSLAGGQGSIQYF
j_gene: TRBJ2-1; abundance: NA; v_gene: TRBV7-3; d_gene: NA; CDR3nt: TGTGCCAGCAGCTCCCTCACTAGTTCGGATGAGCAGTTCTTC; CDR3aa: CASSSLTSSDEQFF
j_gene: TRBJ1-6; abundance: once; v_gene: TRBV5-1; d_gene: NA; CDR3nt: TGCGCCAGCAGCTTGGATACCTCTAGCTCCTATAATTCACCCCTCCACTTT; CDR3aa: CASSLDTSSSYNSPLHF
j_gene: TRBJ1-3; abundance: NA; v_gene: TRBV7-6; d_gene: NA; CDR3nt: TGTGCCAGCAGCTTCGGGGGTTTGAAGGGAAACACCATATATTTT; CDR3aa: CASSFGGLKGNTIYF
j_gene: TRBJ1-1; abundance: NA; v_gene: TRBV6-2/TRBV6-3; d_gene: NA; CDR3nt: TGTGCCAGCAGTTACACCGGGAGGAGGAACACTGAAGCTTTCTTT; CDR3aa: CASSYTGRRNTEAFF